The T cell receptor (beta chain) described here comes from a study of blood T cell repertoires in COVID-19. The overall study: Sites in the United States, Italy and Spain provided acute and convalescent COVID-19 samples.

Trimming removed 1 base from V and 10 bases from J, with 5 bases in between. The CDR3 has 11 amino acids. CDR1 is MNHNS and CDR2 is SASEGT in the germline V gene. TCRdb's table, derived via immunoSEQ multiplex PCR, lists solely in-frame clones and lacks some. The profile shows 400,000 to 450,000 clones, about 87% of them singletons. The chain is built from TRBV6-1 and TRBJ2-1, with D uncertain. Sequencing was done on a sample of peripheral blood. This clonotype originated in a woman in her fifties or sixties with COVID-19, enrolled during active disease. CDR3 sequence: CASSEVAEQFF. The CDR3 bases are TGTGCCAGCAGTGAAGTGGCAGAGCAGTTCTTC.